This is a list of T cell receptor beta chains from one sample in a study of glioma-infiltrating T cells. MiXCR, applied by TCRdb to the multiplex PCR reads, yields one record per CDR3 protein. The sample includes about 410,000 distinct CDR3 sequences, 41% of them seen just once. Sequencing was performed on glioma tissue, nonneoplastic brain tissue, or PBMCs (not recorded which). These receptor sequences come from a human donor with low-grade glioma or glioblastoma, undergoing nonglioma brain surgery, or in good health (not recorded which). Both conserved end residues are part of each CDR3. A D gene is named only where the DNA matches it firmly. For some rows the clone size is stated as once, few or many, or as a class when expanded; others skip it.

J | D | size | V | length | DNA | CDR3
TRBJ2-3 | TRBD2 | . | TRBV28 | 15 | TGTGCCAGCGTAACTTCCGGGACTAGCGGTAATACGCAGTATTTT | CASVTSGTSGNTQYF
TRBJ2-7 | . | many | TRBV6-1 | 14 | TGTGCCAGCAGTGATATGGACGGCTCCTACGAGCAGTACTTC | CASSDMDGSYEQYF
TRBJ2-5 | . | many | TRBV27 | 15 | TGTGCCAGCAGTTTAGGGGACACGTACCAAGAGACCCAGTACTTC | CASSLGDTYQETQYF
TRBJ2-7 | TRBD1 | few | TRBV29-1 | 12 | TGCAGCGCTGAAGGGACAGGCCCCGAGCAGTACTTC | CSAEGTGPEQYF
TRBJ1-1 | . | few | TRBV7-8 | 13 | TGTGCCAGCAGCTTACCAGGGCCCACTGAAGCTTTCTTT | CASSLPGPTEAFF
TRBJ2-1 | TRBD2 | . | TRBV20-1 | 15 | TGCAGTGCTAGTGACATAGCGGGAGTCTACAATGAGCAGTTCTTC | CSASDIAGVYNEQFF
TRBJ2-3 | . | . | TRBV27 | 17 | TGTGCCAGCAATCCCGCCCAAGTTAGCGGAATCACAGATACGCAGTATTTT | CASNPAQVSGITDTQYF
TRBJ2-1 | . | once | TRBV7-9 | 18 | TGTGCCAGTAGTATAGACGGGACTCCTAGCCTCTCCTACAATGAGCAGTTCTTC | CASSIDGTPSLSYNEQFF
TRBJ1-1 | . | many | TRBV6-2/TRBV6-3 | 14 | TGTGCCAGCAGTTACTTGCCTTTGAACACTGAAGCTTTCTTT | CASSYLPLNTEAFF
TRBJ1-5 | . | . | TRBV2 | 14 | TGTGCCAGCAACCGGGGGGGGGCCCATCAGCCCCAGCATTTT | CASNRGGAHQPQHF
TRBJ1-1 | . | . | TRBV19 | 13 | TGTGCCAGTAGTATCCCATTTATCACTGAAGCTTTCTTT | CASSIPFITEAFF
TRBJ1-5 | . | . | TRBV7-2 | 16 | TGTGCCAGCAGCTTAGCAAGTGGGCAGCTCAATCAGCCCCAGCATTTT | CASSLASGQLNQPQHF
TRBJ1-1 | . | few | TRBV24-1 | 14 | TGTGCCACCAGTGGGGGGCTACGGAACACTGAAGCTTTCTTT | CATSGGLRNTEAFF
TRBJ1-2 | TRBD1 | few | TRBV20-1 | 15 | TGCAGTGCTAGAGCCAGGAAGCAGGGGGGCTATGGCTACACCTTC | CSARARKQGGYGYTF
TRBJ2-3 | . | many | TRBV28 | 15 | TGTGCCAGCAGGACACTAGGGACTGTACCCGATACGCAGTATTTT | CASRTLGTVPDTQYF
TRBJ2-7 | TRBD2 | few | TRBV20-1 | 15 | TGCAGTGCTAGAGATCGTCAACTAGCGGGCTACGAGCAGTACTTC | CSARDRQLAGYEQYF
TRBJ2-5 | . | many | TRBV27 | 13 | TGTGCCAGCGCAAAGGACTTGCGGGAGACCCAGTACTTC | CASAKDLRETQYF
TRBJ2-2 | . | many | TRBV6-1 | 11 | TGTGCCAGCAGTACTAGCGGGGAGCTGTTTTTT | CASSTSGELFF
TRBJ2-7 | . | once | TRBV29-1 | 15 | TGCAGCGTTGAAGTTCCAGGACAGTGGGACTACGAGCAGTACTTC | CSVEVPGQWDYEQYF
TRBJ1-5 | TRBD1 | many | TRBV6-5 | 15 | TGTGCCAGCAGTTACTCACAGGGGGTCAATCAGCCCCAGCATTTT | CASSYSQGVNQPQHF
TRBJ2-7 | TRBD2 | . | TRBV29-1 | 14 | TGCAGCCGCCGAGGAGCGGGAGGGCAGAACGAGCAGTACTTC | CSRRGAGGQNEQYF
TRBJ2-1 | TRBD2 | many | TRBV27 | 15 | TGTGCCAGCAGTTTATCGTGGGGGGGTTACAATGAGCAGTTCTTC | CASSLSWGGYNEQFF
TRBJ1-5 | . | many | TRBV27 | 16 | TGTGCCAGCAGTCCGAACCCAACGGCGGATTATCAGCCCCAGCATTTT | CASSPNPTADYQPQHF
TRBJ2-1 | . | . | TRBV7-9 | 16 | TGTGCCAGCAGCTATAGGGCGAGTTACTCCTACAATGAGCAGTTCTTC | CASSYRASYSYNEQFF
TRBJ1-1 | . | many | TRBV20-1 | 14 | TGCAGTGCTAGAGATCCCGGGGGCCCCACTGAAGCTTTCTTT | CSARDPGGPTEAFF